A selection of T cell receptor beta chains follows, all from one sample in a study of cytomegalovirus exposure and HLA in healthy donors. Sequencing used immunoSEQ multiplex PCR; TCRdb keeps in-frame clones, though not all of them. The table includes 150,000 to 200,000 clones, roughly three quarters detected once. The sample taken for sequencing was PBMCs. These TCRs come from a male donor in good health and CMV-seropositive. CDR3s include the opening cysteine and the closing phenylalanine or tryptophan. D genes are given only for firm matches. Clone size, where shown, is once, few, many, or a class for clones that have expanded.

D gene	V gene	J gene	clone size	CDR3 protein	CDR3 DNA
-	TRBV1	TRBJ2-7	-	CTAPPRVPSYEQYF	TGCACCGCCCCCCCACGGGTGCCTTCCTACGAGCAGTACTTC
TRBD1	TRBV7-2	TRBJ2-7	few	CASSSGQGHYEQYF	TGTGCCAGCAGCTCGGGACAGGGTCATTACGAGCAGTACTTC
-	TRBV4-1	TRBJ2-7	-	CASSQDTGGYEQYF	TGCGCCAGCAGCCAAGATACCGGGGGTTACGAGCAGTACTTC
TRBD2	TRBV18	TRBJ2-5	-	CASSILAVAETQYF	TGTGCCAGCTCGATACTAGCGGTGGCAGAGACCCAGTACTTC
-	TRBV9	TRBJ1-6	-	CASSARGRGSPLHF	TGTGCCAGCAGCGCCCGTGGGCGCGGGTCACCCCTCCACTTT
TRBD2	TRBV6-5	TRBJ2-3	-	CASSRSAGSTDTQYF	TGTGCCAGCAGCCGATCAGCGGGGTCCACAGATACGCAGTATTTT
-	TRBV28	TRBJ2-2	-	CASTRLNTELFF	TGCGCCAGCACCCGACTAAACACGGAGCTGTTTTTT
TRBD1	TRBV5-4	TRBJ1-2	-	CASSLGGTGGDDYGYTF	TGTGCCAGCAGCTTGGGGGGAACAGGGGGCGATGACTATGGCTACACCTTC
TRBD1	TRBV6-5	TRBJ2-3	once	CAVRDSTSTDTQYF	TGTGCCGTCCGGGACAGTACTAGCACAGATACGCAGTATTTT
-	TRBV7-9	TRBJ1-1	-	CATLDSRNTEAFF	TGTGCCACTCTAGACAGCCGGAACACTGAAGCTTTCTTT
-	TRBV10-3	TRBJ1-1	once	CAISLQIMNTEAFF	TGTGCCATCAGCCTACAGATCATGAACACTGAAGCTTTCTTT